The 20 T cell receptor beta chains reported below all come from one sample, sequenced in a study of blood T cell repertoires in COVID-19. Data came from immunoSEQ multiplex PCR; TCRdb stores just in-frame clones and leaves some out. This table holds 190,000 or so clones, 86% found once. Sequencing was performed on peripheral blood. These receptors all come from a young woman with active or convalescent COVID-19.

V usage is TRBV29-1 and J usage is TRBJ1-5; no definite D call. Trimming took 0 bases from V and 10 from J, leaving 13 bases between them. This CDR3 is 13 amino acids long. CDR1 is SQVTM and CDR2 is ANQGSEA in the germline V gene. The CDR3 DNA sequence: TGCAGCGTTGAAGACTCCCTCTTGGGCCCCCAGCATTTT. Residues: CSVEDSLLGPQHF.

The chain has TRBV6-2 or TRBV6-3 and TRBJ1-2; 7 bases line up with TRBD1. Germline V gene data show CDR1 as MNHEY and CDR2 as SVGEGT. CDR3 length equals 16 residues. The J segment lost 2 bases and the V segment lost 5 bases, leaving 11 bases of the junction unmatched. In DNA, the CDR3 is TGTGCCAGCAGTCACGGGACAGCCGCGACAAACTATGGCTACACCTTC. Translated: CASSHGTAATNYGYTF.

In this sample, this clone turned up a few times. The CDR3 sequence: CASSVGQRINEKLFF. CDR3 coding DNA: TGTGCCAGCAGTGTGGGACAAAGGATTAATGAAAAACTGTTTTTT. V and J are TRBV2 and TRBJ1-4; D may be TRBD1 (6 bases). V was pared by 4 bases and J by 4 bases, with 13 bases between. The CDR3 sequence is 15 residues long. Germline V CDR1 and CDR2: SNHLY, FYNNEI. The full variable domain, rest sourced from reference TRBV2 and TRBJ1-4, is EPEVTQTPSHQVTQMGQEVILRCVPISNHLYFYWYRQILGQKVEFLVSFYNNEISEKSEIFDDQFSVERPDGSNFTLKIRSTKLEDSAMYFCASSVGQRINEKLFFGSGTQLSVL.

CDR3 loop: CASSLRASGGSYEQYF. The CDR3 DNA sequence: TGTGCCAGCAGCTTACGAGCTAGCGGGGGTTCCTACGAGCAGTACTTC. The chain employs TRBV11-3 and TRBJ2-7; 10 nucleotides align to TRBD2. Germline values: CDR1 SGHNT, CDR2 YENEEA. The trim removed 2 bases at V and 1 base at J, leaving 5 bases unmatched. This CDR3 region has 16 residues. Full variable domain (remainder filled in from reference TRBV11-3 and TRBJ2-7): EAGVVQSPRYKIIEKKQPVAFWCNPISGHNTLYWYLQNLGQGPELLIRYENEEAVDDSQLPKDRFSAERLKGVDSTLKIQPAELGDSAVYLCASSLRASGGSYEQYFGPGTRLTVT.

The chain couples TRBV5-1 to TRBJ2-2, with TRBD1 matching 7 bases. CDR3 length: 15 residues. Germline CDR1 reads SGHRS; CDR2 reads YFSETQ. Losses at the gene ends were 0 bases for V and 4 bases for J; bases not matched to a gene: 3. CDR3 in amino acids: CASSLVGQATGELFF. The CDR3 DNA is TGCGCCAGCAGCTTGGTTGGACAGGCCACCGGGGAGCTGTTTTTT.

This clone appeared a few times. CDR3: CASSPGGRGSYNEQFF. The CDR3 nucleotides read TGTGCCAGCAGCCCCGGAGGGAGGGGCTCCTACAATGAGCAGTTCTTC. The chain employs TRBV7-8 and TRBJ2-1; 7 nucleotides agree with TRBD2. Looked up from germline, CDR1 is SGHVS and CDR2 is FQNEAQ. There are 16 residues in the CDR3. J was trimmed by 0 bases and V by 5 bases; bases with no gene match: 7.

The chain uses TRBV2 and TRBJ2-7; 8 bases map to TRBD2. This CDR3 comprises 13 residues. Germline V gene lookup returns CDR1 SNHLY and CDR2 FYNNEI. The V and J ends lost 8 bases and 4 bases, in that order; junction bases with no gene match: 7. The chain's CDR3 is CASGGGRTYEQYF. CDR3 in DNA: TGTGCCAGCGGGGGCGGGAGGACGTACGAGCAGTACTTC.

This chain's CDR3 is CASSLTGEANYGYTF. Here the CDR3 DNA reads TGCGCCAGCAGCCTCACAGGGGAAGCTAACTATGGCTACACCTTC. The rearrangement joins TRBV4-1 to TRBJ1-2, with TRBD1 identical over 7 bases. Unmatched junction bases numbered 5, after V lost 4 bases and J lost 0 bases. CDR1 MGHRA and CDR2 YSYEKL come from the germline V gene. This CDR3 comprises 15 residues.

This sequence joins TRBV7-8 and TRBJ2-7; D possibly corresponds to TRBD2 (6 bases). The germline V and J ends were trimmed by 6 bases and 1 base, with 13 bases remaining between them. Germline CDR1 and CDR2: SGHVS and FQNEAQ. CDR3 length: 14 residues. The DNA for the CDR3 is TGTGCCAGCAGTTTGGGGGGACCTTCCTACGAGCAGTACTTC. Translation gives CASSLGGPSYEQYF.

The chain is built from TRBV5-1 and TRBJ2-2; tentatively, D is TRBD2 (5 bases). Germline CDR1 is SGHRS and CDR2 is YFSETQ. The length of the CDR3 is 16 residues. V gave up 0 bases and J gave up 2 bases, with 11 bases separating them. CDR3 in amino acids: CASSLVLTINTGELFF. CDR3 coding DNA: TGCGCCAGCAGCTTGGTCCTGACTATAAACACCGGGGAGCTGTTTTTT. The entire variable domain, with the rest obtained from reference TRBV5-1 and TRBJ2-2, is as follows: KAGVTQTPRYLIKTRGQQVTLSCSPISGHRSVSWYQQTPGQGLQFLFEYFSETQRNKGNFPGRFSGRQFSNSRSEMNVSTLELGDSALYLCASSLVLTINTGELFFGEGSRLTVL.

The DNA of the CDR3 is TGTGCCAGCAGTTACTCGATGGTAGCGGTGGGGAATGAGCAGTTCTTC. This sequence encodes CASSYSMVAVGNEQFF. The chain links TRBV6-5 to TRBJ2-1, with D maybe TRBD2 (6 bases). V lost 0 bases and J lost 7, with 16 bases in between. Germline V CDR1 and CDR2: MNHEY, SVGAGI. There are 16 residues in the CDR3.

This clone was observed a handful of times. This chain joins TRBV5-8 and TRBJ2-1; TRBD2 agrees at 9 bases. V shed 3 bases, J shed 12 bases, and the junction held 7 bases outside the gene matches. This CDR3 contains 13 residues. CDR1 and CDR2 (germline): SGHTS, YDEGEE. CDR3 nucleotides: TGTGCCAGCAGCTATCGTAGCGGGAGTGCGCAGTTCTTC. Residues: CASSYRSGSAQFF.

This chain links TRBV19 with TRBJ1-1; D is ambiguous. Germline lookup yields CDR1 LNHDA and CDR2 SQIVND (reference sequence). V lost 6 bases and J 1 base, leaving 9 bases between the germline ends. The CDR3 runs to 13 residues. CDR3 protein: CASRKTGNTEAFF. The CDR3 DNA reads TGTGCCAGTAGAAAGACGGGGAACACTGAAGCTTTCTTT.

The V gene is TRBV7-9, the J gene TRBJ1-6; the match to TRBD1 covers 7 bases. V lost 5 bases to trimming and J lost 7 bases; unmatched junction nucleotides: 5. This CDR3 region has 14 residues. Germline V gene sequence: CDR1 SEHNR, CDR2 FQNEAQ (reference sequence). CDR3 bases: TGTGCCAGCAGCCCCGGGACAGCAAATTCACCCCTCCACTTT. It specifies CASSPGTANSPLHF.

The V and J genes are TRBV15 and TRBJ2-7, with 15 bases aligning to TRBD2. The J segment lost 2 bases and the V segment lost 0 bases, leaving 8 bases of the junction unmatched. This CDR3 comprises 19 residues. Germline V lookup: CDR1 LNHNV, CDR2 YYDKDF (reference sequence). The CDR3 region has the DNA TGTGCCACCAGCAGAGATCCCGGGACTAGCGGGGGGCTTACCTACGAGCAGTACTTC. It yields the protein CATSRDPGTSGGLTYEQYF.

The CDR3 nucleotides read TGTGCCACCAGCAGAGTGGCAGGTACGGCCTACGAGCAGTACTTC. This encodes CATSRVAGTAYEQYF. The chain uses TRBV15 and TRBJ2-7, with D uncertain. The V gene lost 1 base and the J gene lost 2 bases, with 12 bases spanning the gap. Germline CDR1 is LNHNV and CDR2 is YYDKDF (reference sequence). The CDR3 is 15 amino acids.

V is TRBV21-1 and J is TRBJ1-1; the table's D call, TRBD1, was not checked against the DNA. TRBV21-1 is a pseudogene. CDR3 length: 15 residues. CDR3 in DNA: TGTGCCAGCAGCAAAGGGGGCAGGGTAAGGACTGAAGCTTTCTTT. The encoded protein is CASSKGGRVRTEAFF.

This clone has a single count. V usage is TRBV5-4 and J usage is TRBJ1-4; the D gene is possibly TRBD1 (5 bases). This CDR3 spans 13 amino acids. V was cut by 10 bases and J by 3 bases, with 13 bases left in between. Germline loops: CDR1 SGHNT, CDR2 YYREEE (reference sequence). The CDR3 nucleotides are TGTGCCGGAGGGGAAGTCCCTAATGAAAAACTGTTTTTT. Protein sequence: CAGGEVPNEKLFF. The entire variable domain, with the rest obtained from reference TRBV5-4 and TRBJ1-4, is as follows: ETGVTQSPTHLIKTRGQQVTLRCSSQSGHNTVSWYQQALGQGPQFIFQYYREEENGRGNFPPRFSGLQFPNYSSELNVNALELDDSALYLCAGGEVPNEKLFFGSGTQLSVL.

The chain carries TRBV7-2 and TRBJ1-5, with 8 bases that match TRBD1. This CDR3 contains 14 residues. The J segment lost 7 bases and the V segment lost 2 bases, leaving 4 bases of the junction unmatched. The V gene's germline CDR1 is SGHTA and CDR2 FQGNSA. The CDR3 nucleotides are TGTGCCAGCAGCTTACAGGGGGCAGGGCAGCCCCAGCATTTT. Protein: CASSLQGAGQPQHF.

The genes are TRBV10-2 and TRBJ2-1; 9 nucleotides align to TRBD2. V lost 6 bases, J lost 5 bases, and 2 bases stayed unmatched. Germline V lookup: CDR1 WSHSY, CDR2 SAAADI. CDR3 length: 13 amino acids. CDR3 sequence reads: CASRSGGNNEQFF. The CDR3 DNA follows: TGCGCCAGCAGGAGCGGGGGGAACAATGAGCAGTTCTTC.